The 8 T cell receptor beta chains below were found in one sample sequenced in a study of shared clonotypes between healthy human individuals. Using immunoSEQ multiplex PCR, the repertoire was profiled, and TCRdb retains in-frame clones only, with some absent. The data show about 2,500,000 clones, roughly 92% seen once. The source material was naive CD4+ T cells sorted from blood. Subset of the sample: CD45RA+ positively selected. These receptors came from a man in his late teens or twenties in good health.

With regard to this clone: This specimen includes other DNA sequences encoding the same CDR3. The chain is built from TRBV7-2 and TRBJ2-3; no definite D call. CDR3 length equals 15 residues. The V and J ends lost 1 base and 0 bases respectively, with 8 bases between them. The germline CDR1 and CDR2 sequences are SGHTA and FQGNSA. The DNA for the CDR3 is TGTGCCAGCAGCTTAGTCGGCAGGAGCACAGATACGCAGTATTTT. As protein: CASSLVGRSTDTQYF.

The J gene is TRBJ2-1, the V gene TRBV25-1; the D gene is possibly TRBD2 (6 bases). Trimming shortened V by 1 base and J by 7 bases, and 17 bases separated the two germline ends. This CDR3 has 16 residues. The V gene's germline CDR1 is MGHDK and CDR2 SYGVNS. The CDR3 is CASSEFPSGVVNEQFF. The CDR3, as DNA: TGTGCCAGCAGTGAATTTCCTTCGGGGGTAGTAAATGAGCAGTTCTTC.

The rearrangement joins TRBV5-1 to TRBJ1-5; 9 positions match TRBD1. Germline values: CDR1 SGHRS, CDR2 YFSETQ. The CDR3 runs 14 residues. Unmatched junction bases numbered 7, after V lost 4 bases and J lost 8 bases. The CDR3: CASSTGGSMEPQHF. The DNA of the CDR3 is TGCGCCAGCAGCACAGGGGGCTCGATGGAGCCCCAGCATTTT.

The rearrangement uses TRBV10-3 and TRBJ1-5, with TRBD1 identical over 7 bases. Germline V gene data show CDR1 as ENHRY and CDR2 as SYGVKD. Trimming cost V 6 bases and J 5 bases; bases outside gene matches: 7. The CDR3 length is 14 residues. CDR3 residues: CAIRPDRVDQPQHF. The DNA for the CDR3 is TGTGCCATCAGGCCTGACAGGGTCGATCAGCCCCAGCATTTT.

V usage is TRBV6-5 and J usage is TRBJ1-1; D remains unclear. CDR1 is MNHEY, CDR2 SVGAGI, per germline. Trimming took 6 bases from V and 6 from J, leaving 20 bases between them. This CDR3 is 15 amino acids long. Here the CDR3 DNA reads TGTGCCAGCAGGCCTACATCGGGAAGGAGGGCTGAAGCTTTCTTT. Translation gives CASRPTSGRRAEAFF.

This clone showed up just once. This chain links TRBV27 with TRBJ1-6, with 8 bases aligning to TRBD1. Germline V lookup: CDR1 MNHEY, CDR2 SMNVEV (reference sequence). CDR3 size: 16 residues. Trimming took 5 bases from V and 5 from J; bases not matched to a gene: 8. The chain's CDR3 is CASSETTGANNSPLHF. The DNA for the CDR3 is TGTGCCAGCAGTGAAACGACAGGGGCTAATAATTCACCCCTCCACTTT.

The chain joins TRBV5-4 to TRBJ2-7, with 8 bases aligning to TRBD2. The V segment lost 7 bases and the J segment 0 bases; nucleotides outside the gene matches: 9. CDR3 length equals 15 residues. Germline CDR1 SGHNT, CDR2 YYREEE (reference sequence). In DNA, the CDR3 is TGTGCCAGCCGCGGGGGGCTCGGTACCTCCTACGAGCAGTACTTC. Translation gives CASRGGLGTSYEQYF.

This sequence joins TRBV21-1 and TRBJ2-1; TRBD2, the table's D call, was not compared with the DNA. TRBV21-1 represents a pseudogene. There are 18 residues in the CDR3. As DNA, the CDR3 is TGTGCCAGCAGCAAACCACGGGGGACCCCACGCTCCTACAATGAGCAGTTCTTC. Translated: CASSKPRGTPRSYNEQFF.